Listed here are 9 T cell receptor beta chains from one sample, sequenced in a study of technical replicates of blood from a handful of donors. Some clones are missing from TCRdb's copy, which holds only in-frame ones; the method was immunoSEQ multiplex PCR. The sample shows 95,000 or so clones, 85% to 95% of them seen only once. Sequencing input: T cells isolated from PBMCs. Every receptor here comes from a human donor in good health.

The rearrangement joins TRBV19 to TRBJ2-6; 8 bases are a match to TRBD1. The CDR3 runs to 17 residues. Germline V CDR1 and CDR2: LNHDA, SQIVND (reference sequence). The junction had 8 bases not matched to a gene; V was cut back by 5 bases and J by 2 bases. The CDR3 coding sequence is TGTGCCAGTAGTCCGATTCAACAGGGGGCTGGGGCCAACGTCCTGACTTTC. Translated: CASSPIQQGAGANVLTF.

V is TRBV6-5 and J is TRBJ2-1, with D unresolved. Trimming shortened V by 2 bases and J by 5 bases, and 16 bases separated the two germline ends. CDR1 is MNHEY and CDR2 is SVGAGI in the germline V gene. The CDR3 has 16 residues. CDR3 sequence: CASSYMAVQSDNEQFF. CDR3 nucleotide sequence: TGTGCCAGCAGTTACATGGCGGTTCAGTCTGACAATGAGCAGTTCTTC.

This chain joins TRBV30 and TRBJ2-7; D is possibly TRBD1 (6 bases). Germline-derived CDR1 and CDR2 are GTSNPN and SVGIG (reference sequence). The CDR3 consists of 13 residues. Trimming stripped 4 bases from V and 4 bases from J, with 14 bases between. The CDR3 DNA sequence: TGTGCCTGGAATCTCCGACAGGATTACGAGCAGTACTTC. Protein product: CAWNLRQDYEQYF.

The CDR3 sequence: CASSAGVNTEAFF. For the CDR3, the DNA is TGTGCCAGCAGTGCAGGGGTGAACACTGAAGCTTTCTTT. The chain links TRBV6-1 to TRBJ1-1, with D possibly matching TRBD1 (6 bases). Trimming removed 4 bases at V and 0 bases at J, with 6 bases between. This CDR3 has 13 amino acids. Looked up from germline, CDR1 is MNHNS and CDR2 is SASEGT.

The chain carries TRBV4-1 and TRBJ2-2; 10 nucleotides line up with TRBD1. The CDR3 has 17 residues. CDR1 is MGHRA, CDR2 YSYEKL, per germline. J was trimmed by 6 bases and V by 2 bases; bases with no gene match: 9. The CDR3 nucleotides are TGCGCCAGCAGCCAACCCCGGACAGGGGGAAGCGCCGGGGAGCTGTTTTTT. The encoded protein is CASSQPRTGGSAGELFF.

The rearrangement uses TRBV28 and TRBJ2-7, with 8 nucleotides matching TRBD1. This CDR3 comprises 13 residues. The V gene end was trimmed by 6 bases and the J gene end by 5 bases; junction bases not matched to a gene: 6. From germline, CDR1 is MDHEN and CDR2 SYDVKM. For the CDR3, the DNA is TGTGCCAGCAGAAGGACAGGGCGTCACGAGCAGTACTTC. Encoded protein: CASRRTGRHEQYF. Variable domain in full (rest from reference TRBV28 and TRBJ2-7): DVKVTQSSRYLVKRTGEKVFLECVQDMDHENMFWYRQDPGLGLRLIYFSYDVKMKEKGDIPEGYSVSREKKERFSLILESASTNQTSMYLCASRRTGRHEQYFGPGTRLTVT.

The chain employs TRBV19 and TRBJ2-3; D gene ambiguous. This CDR3 spans 12 amino acids. The germline V gene encodes CDR1 LNHDA and CDR2 SQIVND (reference sequence). Trimming removed 4 bases at V and 3 bases at J, with 5 bases between. The CDR3 coding sequence is TGTGCCAGTAGTACCCAAACAGATACGCAGTATTTT. This encodes CASSTQTDTQYF.

This chain joins TRBV19 and TRBJ2-2; 13 positions agree with TRBD2. From germline, CDR1 is LNHDA and CDR2 SQIVND (reference sequence). V trimming: 5 bases; J trimming: 4 bases; junction bases outside the gene matches: 10. There are 18 residues in the CDR3. The CDR3: CASSAHALAGGPTGELFF. CDR3 in DNA: TGTGCCAGTAGTGCCCACGCACTAGCGGGAGGGCCCACCGGGGAGCTGTTTTTT.

CDR3 nucleotides: TGTGCCAGTAGTAAGGAGACAGGGGATGGCTACACCTTC. This gives the protein CASSKETGDGYTF. This chain links TRBV19 with TRBJ1-2; 8 bases are a match to TRBD1. This CDR3 region has 13 residues. Germline V CDR1 and CDR2: LNHDA, SQIVND (reference sequence). After removal of 4 bases from V and 6 bases from J, the junction contained 4 bases not matched to a gene.